This TCR beta chain appears in the sequencing data of a study of OX40 agonist ivuxolimab in advanced cancers. Repertoires were generated with immunoSEQ multiplex PCR, while TCRdb's copy carries only in-frame clones and drops some. The table has about 80,000 clones, 84% seen once; the top ten hold just under 25%. The material sequenced was CD4+ or CD8+ T cells sorted from blood, taken in a trial of the OX40 agonist ivuxolimab. The clonotype comes from an adult with an advanced solid tumor such as melanoma, head and neck, liver or kidney cancer.

The CDR3 coding sequence is TGTGCCAGTAGTATAGGGAACACCGGGGAGCTGTTTTTT. As protein: CASSIGNTGELFF. The chain carries TRBV19 and TRBJ2-2; D gene uncertain. The V and J ends lost 1 base and 1 base respectively, with 1 base between them. The germline gives CDR1 LNHDA, CDR2 SQIVND (reference sequence). The length of the CDR3 is 13 residues.